Shown below are 10 T cell receptor beta chains from a single sample sequenced in a study of spatial heterogeneity in lung cancer. Described time point: sample taken at primary tumor resection. Unsorted whole RNA from tumor, nontumor lung or frozen PBMC underwent sequencing. Each CDR3 protein gets one entry after TCRdb re-called the 5' RACE reads with MiXCR. The table includes about 85,000 distinct CDR3 sequences, approximately 21% detected once. Sample: PBMCs, taken at surgery. These receptors all come from a male donor with early-stage non-small cell lung cancer.

CDR3 amino acids: CSARPSQGYTDTQYF. CDR3 DNA sequence: TGCAGTGCTAGACCCTCTCAGGGGTACACAGATACGCAGTATTTT. J is TRBJ2-3 and V is TRBV20-1, with D possibly being TRBD1 (6 bases). CDR3 length equals 15 residues. V was shortened by 2 bases and J by 2 bases, with 14 bases between the two germline ends. Looked up from germline, CDR1 is DFQATT and CDR2 is SNEGSKA (reference sequence).

The chain combines TRBV9 with TRBJ2-1; perhaps TRBD2 as D (6 bases). The germline V gene has CDR1 SGDLS and CDR2 YYNGEE. The CDR3 contains 15 residues. V lost 7 bases and J lost 0, with 14 bases in between. The CDR3 is CASEKSGYSYNEQFF. The CDR3, as DNA: TGTGCCAGCGAGAAGAGCGGGTACTCCTACAATGAGCAGTTCTTC.

This clonotype was picked up one time. The chain is built from TRBV9 and TRBJ1-2; perhaps TRBD1 as D (5 bases). Germline assignment: CDR1 SGDLS and CDR2 YYNGEE. There are 15 residues in the CDR3. Trimming stripped 0 bases from V and 4 bases from J, with 13 bases between. In nucleotides, the CDR3 is TGTGCCAGCAGCGTAGGGTTGGGGACCGGCTATGGCTACACCTTC. Its translation: CASSVGLGTGYGYTF.

The chain combines TRBV3-1 with TRBJ1-1; possible D gene TRBD1, 6 bases. Per germline, CDR1 LGHDT and CDR2 YNNKEL (reference sequence). The CDR3 totals 14 residues. V was trimmed by 5 bases and J by 2 bases, leaving 12 bases between them. The CDR3 DNA follows: TGTGCCAGCAGCGGGGGGGCCTTTAACACTGAAGCTTTCTTT. Its translation: CASSGGAFNTEAFF. Full variable domain (remainder filled in from reference TRBV3-1 and TRBJ1-1): DTAVSQTPKYLVTQMGNDKSIKCEQNLGHDTMYWYKQDSKKFLKIMFSYNNKELIINETVPNRFSPKSPDKAHLNLHINSLELGDSAVYFCASSGGAFNTEAFFGQGTRLTVV.

This chain uses TRBV7-2 with TRBJ2-3; TRBD2 matches 10 bases. The germline CDR1 and CDR2 sequences are SGHTA and FQGNSA. Unmatched junction bases numbered 5, after V lost 0 bases and J lost 2 bases. The CDR3 consists of 17 residues. This CDR3 is CASSLARTSGNTDTQYF. CDR3 nucleotides: TGTGCCAGCAGCTTAGCCAGGACTAGCGGAAACACAGATACGCAGTATTTT. Looking up the rest from reference TRBV7-2 and TRBJ2-3 gives the full variable domain: GAGVSQSPSNKVTEKGKDVELRCDPISGHTALYWYRQSLGQGLEFLIYFQGNSAPDKSGLPSDRFSAERTGGSVSTLTIQRTQQEDSAVYLCASSLARTSGNTDTQYFGPGTRLTVL.

This chain connects TRBV2 to TRBJ2-7, with 14 bases fitting TRBD2. The V and J ends lost 7 bases and 7 bases, in that order; junction bases with no gene match: 6. The CDR3 sequence is 14 residues long. The germline V gene encodes CDR1 SNHLY and CDR2 FYNNEI. For the CDR3, the DNA is TGTGCCAGCAACGGACTAGCGGGAGGTTGGGAGCAGTACTTC. Encoded protein: CASNGLAGGWEQYF.

The rearrangement joins TRBV2 to TRBJ1-1; D is possibly TRBD1 (5 bases). The CDR3 sequence is 13 residues long. The germline V gene has CDR1 SNHLY and CDR2 FYNNEI. V shed 8 bases and J shed 5 bases, with 15 bases lying between them. CDR3 region: CASRQGVGTEAFF. As DNA, the CDR3 is TGTGCCAGCCGCCAGGGTGTAGGGACTGAAGCTTTCTTT.

The table lists this clonotype with many counts. The chain joins TRBV10-3 to TRBJ2-2; 12 bases are shared with TRBD2. The CDR3 is 16 residues long. The ends lost 6 bases at V and 1 base at J; junction bases unmatched: 3. Germline V gene data show CDR1 as ENHRY and CDR2 as SYGVKD. The CDR3 nucleotides are TGTGCCATCAGGGGGACTAGCGGGCGGAACACCGGGGAGCTGTTTTTT. Protein: CAIRGTSGRNTGELFF.

In its sample, this clonotype was seen many times. The junction and the germline gene differ at one end; a read error may be behind it. The rearrangement joins TRBV7-7 to TRBJ2-7; D possibly corresponds to TRBD1 (5 bases). This CDR3 region has 15 residues. Germline-derived CDR1 and CDR2 are SSHAT and FNYEAQ (reference sequence). The CDR3 is CASSLAQGGEYEQYF. The CDR3 DNA sequence: TGTGCTAGCAGCTTAGCCCAGGGCGGCGAATACGAGCAGTACTTC.

This clonotype has a handful of counts. The rearrangement joins TRBV6-5 to TRBJ2-7; 10 bases map to TRBD1. Per the germline V gene, CDR1 is MNHEY and CDR2 is SVGAGI. The CDR3 loop spans 14 amino acids. Germline trimming cut 0 bases from V and 5 bases from J; bases unmatched to any gene: 1. This CDR3 reads CASSYSGQGDEQYF. The DNA for the CDR3 is TGTGCCAGCAGTTACTCAGGACAGGGGGACGAGCAGTACTTC.